The clone carrying this T cell receptor (beta chain) was observed many times. Its specificity is not known. The data belong to a study of neurological immune-mediated disorders. TCRdb recomputed calls from the 5' RACE reads with MiXCR, one row per CDR3 protein. The top ten hold less than 2% of the sample, which has about 52,000 distinct CDR3 sequences, approximately 3.8% seen once. The CDR3 contains 15 residues. V was pared by 1 base and J by 9 bases, with 16 bases between. The V gene's germline CDR1 is SGHDN and CDR2 FVKESK. Study results and limitations: The highest TCR clonal expansion occurred in HTLV-1-associated myelopathy; multiple sclerosis fell below healthy controls. Across subjects, expanded clones had no CDR3 amino acid sequences in common, pointing to private repertoires in all groups. Phylogenetic analysis grouped 18 of 34 multiple sclerosis patients' repertoires together, suggesting a possible repertoire signature.

The source is a man aged 25 to 40 with multiple sclerosis. V usage is TRBV14 and J usage is TRBJ2-1; D gene unclear. Sequenced material: PBMCs. CDR3 DNA: TGTGCCAGCAGCCAAGGAGGTACAGTCTTCGGTGAGCAGTTCTTC. It encodes CASSQGGTVFGEQFF.